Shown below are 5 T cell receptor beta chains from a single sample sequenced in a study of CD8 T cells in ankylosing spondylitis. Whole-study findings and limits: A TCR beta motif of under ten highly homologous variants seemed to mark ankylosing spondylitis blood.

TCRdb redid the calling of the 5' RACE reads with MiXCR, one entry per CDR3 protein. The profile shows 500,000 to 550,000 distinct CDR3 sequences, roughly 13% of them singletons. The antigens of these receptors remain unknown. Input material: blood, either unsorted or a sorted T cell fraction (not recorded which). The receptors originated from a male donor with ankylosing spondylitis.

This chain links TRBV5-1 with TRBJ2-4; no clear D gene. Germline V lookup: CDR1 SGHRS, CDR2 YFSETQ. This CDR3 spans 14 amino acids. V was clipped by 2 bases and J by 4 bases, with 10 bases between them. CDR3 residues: CASSFGLGKNIQYF. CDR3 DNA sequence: TGCGCCAGCAGCTTCGGCCTCGGAAAAAACATTCAGTACTTC. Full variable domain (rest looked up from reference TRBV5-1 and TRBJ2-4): KAGVTQTPRYLIKTRGQQVTLSCSPISGHRSVSWYQQTPGQGLQFLFEYFSETQRNKGNFPGRFSGRQFSNSRSEMNVSTLELGDSALYLCASSFGLGKNIQYFGAGTRLSVL.

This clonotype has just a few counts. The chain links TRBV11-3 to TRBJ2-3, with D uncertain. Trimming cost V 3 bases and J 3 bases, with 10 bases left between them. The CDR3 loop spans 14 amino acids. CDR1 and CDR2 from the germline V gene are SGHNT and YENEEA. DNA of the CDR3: TGTGCCAGCAGCTTTAGCAGGACGACAGATACGCAGTATTTT. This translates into CASSFSRTTDTQYF.

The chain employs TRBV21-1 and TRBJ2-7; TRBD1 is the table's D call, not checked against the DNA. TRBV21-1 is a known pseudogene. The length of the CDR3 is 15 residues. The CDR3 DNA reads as TGTGCCAGAGGGACAGGGGTTGTCGCCTCCTACGAGCAGTACGTC. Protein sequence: CARGTGVVASYEQYV.

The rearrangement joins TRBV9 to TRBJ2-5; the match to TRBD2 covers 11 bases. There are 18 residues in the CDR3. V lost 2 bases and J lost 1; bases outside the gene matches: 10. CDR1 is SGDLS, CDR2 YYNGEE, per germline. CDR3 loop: CASSVGKGLAGAQETQYF. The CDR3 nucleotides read TGTGCCAGCAGCGTGGGCAAAGGACTAGCGGGTGCCCAAGAGACCCAGTACTTC.

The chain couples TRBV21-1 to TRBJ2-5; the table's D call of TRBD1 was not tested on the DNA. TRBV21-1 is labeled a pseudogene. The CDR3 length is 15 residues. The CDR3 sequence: CASSKGDRAGETQYF. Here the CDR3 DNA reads TGTGCCAGCAGCAAAGGGGACAGGGCAGGAGAGACCCAGTACTTC.